This is a list of T cell receptor beta chains from one sample in a study of STAT5B mutations in CD4+ large granular lymphocyte leukemia. Sequencing used immunoSEQ multiplex PCR; TCRdb keeps in-frame clones, though not all of them. Among about 32,000 clones listed, around 66% were seen once. Material: CD4+ T cells from blood buffy coats. Receptors were obtained from a human donor in good health. CDR3s include the opening cysteine and the closing phenylalanine or tryptophan. Each record gives: clone size, J gene, D gene, V gene, CDR3 protein, CDR3 DNA. The D gene is left open where the match is weak. A row's size may be missing; if present it is once, few, many or a size class.

NA | TRBJ2-5 | TRBD1 | TRBV9 | CASSVDVQGQGATETQYF | TGTGCCAGCAGCGTAGATGTTCAGGGACAGGGCGCGACTGAGACCCAGTACTTC
NA | TRBJ2-7 | NA | TRBV30 | CAWSTGSGYEQYF | TGTGCCTGGAGTACAGGGTCAGGCTACGAGCAGTACTTC
NA | TRBJ2-2 | NA | TRBV18 | CASSPSITGVNTGELFF | TGTGCCAGCTCACCATCGATCACCGGGGTGAACACCGGGGAGCTGTTTTTT
NA | TRBJ2-6 | NA | TRBV5-6 | CASSLSPGGGSGANVLTF | TGTGCCAGCAGCTTGTCGCCGGGCGGAGGCTCTGGGGCCAACGTCCTGACTTTC
NA | TRBJ2-3 | NA | TRBV6-5 | CASSYGPAQVTQYF | TGTGCCAGCAGTTACGGGCCAGCGCAGGTTACGCAGTATTTT
NA | TRBJ1-1 | NA | TRBV19 | CASSMRGEAFF | TGTGCCAGTAGTATGAGGGGTGAAGCTTTCTTT
NA | TRBJ1-5 | NA | TRBV19 | CASSIVVIGSNQPQHF | TGTGCCAGTAGTATTGTAGTCATTGGAAGCAATCAGCCCCAGCATTTT
NA | TRBJ1-2 | NA | TRBV29-1 | CSVDTGNLNGYTF | TGCAGCGTTGACACAGGGAACCTCAATGGCTACACCTTC
NA | TRBJ1-1 | NA | TRBV5-4 | CASNQGGRTNTEAFF | TGTGCCAGCAACCAAGGGGGGCGGACGAACACTGAAGCTTTCTTT
NA | TRBJ1-4 | NA | TRBV7-9 | CASSLAVGPNEKLFF | TGTGCCAGCAGCTTAGCAGTAGGGCCGAATGAAAAACTGTTTTTT
few | TRBJ1-1 | NA | TRBV30 | CAWSVRTVNTEAFF | TGTGCCTGGAGTGTACGTACAGTGAACACTGAAGCTTTCTTT
NA | TRBJ1-6 | NA | TRBV6-1 | CASSLKEFDSPLHF | TGTGCCAGCAGTCTTAAGGAATTCGATTCACCCCTCCACTTT
few | TRBJ1-6 | TRBD1 | TRBV30 | CAWTGTGPSPLHF | TGTGCCTGGACCGGGACAGGGCCTTCACCCCTCCACTTT
NA | TRBJ2-7 | TRBD2 | TRBV5-1 | CASSRAASGVWEGEQYF | TGCGCCAGCAGCCGTGCGGCTAGCGGGGTCTGGGAGGGGGAGCAGTACTTC
NA | TRBJ2-1 | NA | TRBV2 | CASSEALRGFNEQFF | TGTGCCAGCAGTGAAGCGCTTCGGGGGTTCAATGAGCAGTTCTTC
NA | TRBJ2-5 | TRBD1 | TRBV5-1 | CAGSIGQGARWETQYF | TGCGCCGGCAGCATAGGACAGGGGGCGAGGTGGGAGACCCAGTACTTC
NA | TRBJ1-2 | NA | TRBV19 | CASSILGPGAEETF | TGTGCCAGTAGTATCTTAGGCCCGGGGGCTGAGGAAACCTTC
NA | TRBJ2-7 | TRBD1 | TRBV6-1 | CASTHRGRVEQYF | TGTGCCAGCACGCACAGGGGGCGAGTCGAGCAGTACTTC
NA | TRBJ2-3 | NA | TRBV18 | CASSPPNTDTQYF | TGTGCCAGCTCACCACCCAACACAGATACGCAGTATTTT
NA | TRBJ1-5 | NA | TRBV28 | CASSKSRGGNQPQHF | TGTGCCAGCAGCAAATCCAGGGGAGGCAATCAGCCCCAGCATTTT
NA | TRBJ2-1 | TRBD2 | TRBV7-2 | CASSLRGAGYNEQFF | TGTGCCAGCAGCTTAAGAGGAGCGGGGTACAATGAGCAGTTCTTC
NA | TRBJ2-3 | NA | TRBV7-2 | CASRGRGGGTDTQYF | TGTGCCAGCAGGGGTCGTGGCGGGGGCACAGATACGCAGTATTTT
NA | TRBJ1-3 | TRBD1 | TRBV9 | CASSQKEGASGNTIYF | TGTGCCAGCAGCCAAAAAGAGGGGGCGTCTGGAAACACCATATATTTT
NA | TRBJ1-2 | NA | TRBV25-1 | CAGRPPPEEYYGYTF | TGTGCCGGTCGACCCCCCCCCGAAGAGTACTATGGCTACACCTTC
NA | TRBJ1-2 | TRBD1 | TRBV28 | CASSYEQGASGYTF | TGTGCCAGCAGTTATGAACAGGGGGCGTCCGGCTACACCTTC
NA | TRBJ2-7 | NA | TRBV7-9 | CASSLGGGASYEQYF | TGTGCCAGCAGCTTAGGGGGGGGCGCCTCCTACGAGCAGTACTTC
NA | TRBJ2-7 | NA | TRBV6-5 | CASINGGGHEQYF | TGTGCCAGCATCAACGGCGGGGGCCACGAGCAGTACTTC
NA | TRBJ2-1 | NA | TRBV11-2 | CASRWDRSSYNEQFF | TGTGCCAGCAGGTGGGACCGAAGCTCCTACAATGAGCAGTTCTTC
NA | TRBJ1-2 | TRBD1 | TRBV4-2 | CASGDRGQDYGYTF | TGTGCCAGCGGGGACAGGGGGCAGGACTATGGCTACACCTTC
NA | TRBJ2-3 | TRBD1 | TRBV5-6 | CASSKRPLLGQLTTDTQYF | TGTGCCAGCAGCAAACGACCCTTACTGGGACAGCTCACTACAGATACGCAGTATTTT
NA | TRBJ2-7 | NA | TRBV29-1 | CSVEVRQAYPYEQYF | TGCAGCGTTGAAGTCCGACAGGCTTACCCCTACGAGCAGTACTTC
NA | TRBJ2-7 | NA | TRBV27 | CASRTYTNEQYF | TGTGCCAGCAGAACATATACGAACGAGCAGTACTTC
NA | TRBJ1-2 | NA | TRBV19 | CASKPGMYYGYTF | TGTGCCAGTAAACCGGGAATGTACTATGGCTACACCTTC
NA | TRBJ1-1 | NA | TRBV2 | CASRRETTEAFF | TGTGCCAGCAGGAGGGAGACCACTGAAGCTTTCTTT
few | TRBJ1-4 | NA | TRBV19 | CASSRGTTNEKLFF | TGTGCCAGTAGTCGAGGGACAACTAATGAAAAACTGTTTTTT
NA | TRBJ1-2 | NA | TRBV6-6 | CASRPGLQLINYGYTF | TGTGCCAGCAGGCCGGGACTACAACTTATTAACTATGGCTACACCTTC
NA | TRBJ2-1 | TRBD2 | TRBV19 | CASSRGLAGAGGNEQFF | TGTGCCAGTAGTCGGGGACTAGCGGGGGCCGGGGGGAATGAGCAGTTCTTC
NA | TRBJ2-7 | TRBD1 | TRBV29-1 | CSTRTGGYEQYF | TGCAGCACCCGGACAGGGGGTTACGAGCAGTACTTC
NA | TRBJ1-1 | NA | TRBV6-1 | CASSASRGSNTEAFF | TGTGCCAGCAGTGCCTCTCGAGGGAGTAACACTGAAGCTTTCTTT
NA | TRBJ1-6 | NA | TRBV30 | CAWLHRTYNSPLHF | TGTGCCTGGCTCCATAGGACATACAATTCACCCCTCCACTTT
NA | TRBJ2-7 | TRBD1 | TRBV29-1 | CSVGDSSYEQYF | TGCAGCGTTGGGGACAGTTCCTACGAGCAGTACTTC
NA | TRBJ1-2 | TRBD1 | TRBV6-6 | CASSGGTVLGGYTF | TGTGCCAGCAGCGGTGGGACAGTCCTTGGAGGCTACACCTTC
NA | TRBJ2-2 | NA | TRBV27 | CASSSDGNTGELFF | TGTGCCAGCAGTTCGGACGGGAACACCGGGGAGCTGTTTTTT
NA | TRBJ2-3 | NA | TRBV10-3 | CAILEKGGGLDTQYF | TGTGCCATCCTCGAGAAGGGGGGGGGCCTTGATACGCAGTATTTT
NA | TRBJ1-2 | TRBD1 | TRBV27 | CASSSTGYGYTF | TGTGCCAGCAGTTCGACAGGGTATGGCTACACCTTC
NA | TRBJ1-1 | NA | TRBV14 | CASSSMGRDTEAFF | TGTGCCAGCAGCAGCATGGGGCGGGACACTGAAGCTTTCTTT
NA | TRBJ1-2 | NA | TRBV13 | CASTVRTAANYGYTF | TGTGCCAGCACAGTAAGGACAGCTGCTAACTATGGCTACACCTTC
NA | TRBJ2-5 | TRBD2 | TRBV19 | CASSQTGGYVRETQYF | TGTGCCAGTAGTCAAACGGGAGGGTACGTTAGAGAGACCCAGTACTTC